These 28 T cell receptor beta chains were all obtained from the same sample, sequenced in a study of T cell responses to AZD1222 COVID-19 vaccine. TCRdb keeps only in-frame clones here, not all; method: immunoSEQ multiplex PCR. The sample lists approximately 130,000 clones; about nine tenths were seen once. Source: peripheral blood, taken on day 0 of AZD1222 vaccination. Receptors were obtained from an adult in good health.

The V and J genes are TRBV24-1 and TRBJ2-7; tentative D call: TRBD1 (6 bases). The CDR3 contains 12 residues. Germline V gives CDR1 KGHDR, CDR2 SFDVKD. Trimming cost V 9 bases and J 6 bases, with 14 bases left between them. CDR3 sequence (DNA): TGTGCCACCGCAGGGGTGGGTCTCGAGCAGTACTTC. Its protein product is CATAGVGLEQYF.

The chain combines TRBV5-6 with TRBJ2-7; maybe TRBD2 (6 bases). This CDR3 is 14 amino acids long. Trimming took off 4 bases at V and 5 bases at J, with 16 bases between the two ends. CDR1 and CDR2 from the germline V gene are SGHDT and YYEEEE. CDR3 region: CASSRKGGWDEQYF. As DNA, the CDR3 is TGTGCCAGCAGCCGGAAAGGAGGGTGGGACGAGCAGTACTTC.

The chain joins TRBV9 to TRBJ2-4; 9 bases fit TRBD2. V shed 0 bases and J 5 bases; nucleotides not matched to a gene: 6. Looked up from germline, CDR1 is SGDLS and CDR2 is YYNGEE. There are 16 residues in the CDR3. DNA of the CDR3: TGTGCCAGCAGCGTAGGGGCGGGAGGGGCGGAAAACATTCAGTACTTC. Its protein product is CASSVGAGGAENIQYF.

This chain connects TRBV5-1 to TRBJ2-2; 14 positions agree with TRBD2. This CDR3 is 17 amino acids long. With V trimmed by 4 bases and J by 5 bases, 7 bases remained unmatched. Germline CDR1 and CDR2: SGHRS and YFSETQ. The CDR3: CASSLRLAGGGTGELFF. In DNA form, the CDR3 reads TGCGCCAGCAGCCTCAGACTAGCGGGAGGGGGTACCGGGGAGCTGTTTTTT. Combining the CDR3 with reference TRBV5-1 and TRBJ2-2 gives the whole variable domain KAGVTQTPRYLIKTRGQQVTLSCSPISGHRSVSWYQQTPGQGLQFLFEYFSETQRNKGNFPGRFSGRQFSNSRSEMNVSTLELGDSALYLCASSLRLAGGGTGELFFGEGSRLTVL.

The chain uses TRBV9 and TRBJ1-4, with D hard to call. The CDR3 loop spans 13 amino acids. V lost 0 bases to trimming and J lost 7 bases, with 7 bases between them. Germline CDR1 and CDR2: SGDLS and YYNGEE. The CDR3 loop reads CASSVVVGEKLFF. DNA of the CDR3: TGTGCCAGCAGCGTAGTGGTTGGTGAAAAACTGTTTTTT.

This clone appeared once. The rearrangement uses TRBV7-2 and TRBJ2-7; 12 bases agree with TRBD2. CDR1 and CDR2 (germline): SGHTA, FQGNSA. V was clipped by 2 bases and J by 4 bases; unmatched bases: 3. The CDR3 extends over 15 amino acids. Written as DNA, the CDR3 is TGTGCCAGCAGCTTATTGACTAGCGGGAGATACGAGCAGTACTTC. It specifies CASSLLTSGRYEQYF.

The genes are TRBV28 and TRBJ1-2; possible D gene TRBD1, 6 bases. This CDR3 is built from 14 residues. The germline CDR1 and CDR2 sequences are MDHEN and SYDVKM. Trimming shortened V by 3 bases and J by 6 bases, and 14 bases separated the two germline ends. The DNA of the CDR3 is TGTGCCAGCAGTTTGGTGGACAGCCGGAATGGCTACACCTTC. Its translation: CASSLVDSRNGYTF.

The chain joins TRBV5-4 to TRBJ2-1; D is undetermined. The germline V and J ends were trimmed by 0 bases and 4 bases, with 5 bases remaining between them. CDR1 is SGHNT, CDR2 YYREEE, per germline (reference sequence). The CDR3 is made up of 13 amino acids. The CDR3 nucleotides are TGTGCCAGCAGCTTGGGGCATTACAATGAGCAGTTCTTC. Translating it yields CASSLGHYNEQFF.

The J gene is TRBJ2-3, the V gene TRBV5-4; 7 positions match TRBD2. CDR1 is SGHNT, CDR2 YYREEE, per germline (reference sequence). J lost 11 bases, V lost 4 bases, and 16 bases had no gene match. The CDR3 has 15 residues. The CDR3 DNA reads TGTGCCAGCAGCCCCCGGGACTACTCGCCTTTAGTGCAGTATTTT. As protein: CASSPRDYSPLVQYF.

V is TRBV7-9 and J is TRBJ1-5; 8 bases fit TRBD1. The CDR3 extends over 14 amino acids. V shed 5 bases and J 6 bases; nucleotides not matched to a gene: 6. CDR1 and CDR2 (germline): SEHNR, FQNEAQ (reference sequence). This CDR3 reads CASSAGQGGQPQHF. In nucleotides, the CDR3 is TGTGCCAGCAGCGCCGGACAGGGAGGTCAGCCCCAGCATTTT.

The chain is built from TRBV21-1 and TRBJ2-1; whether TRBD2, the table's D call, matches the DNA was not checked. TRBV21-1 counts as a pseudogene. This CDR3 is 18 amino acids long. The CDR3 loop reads CASSKRGGRTSGLCEQFF. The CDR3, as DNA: TGTGCCAGCAGCAAGCGGGGAGGGCGGACTAGCGGGTTATGTGAGCAGTTCTTC.

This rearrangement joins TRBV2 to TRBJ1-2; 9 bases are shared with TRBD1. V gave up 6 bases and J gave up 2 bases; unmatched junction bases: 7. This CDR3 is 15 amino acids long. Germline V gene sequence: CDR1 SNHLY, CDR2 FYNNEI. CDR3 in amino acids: CASRGGQGLNYGYTF. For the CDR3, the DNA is TGTGCCAGCAGGGGAGGACAGGGGCTAAACTATGGCTACACCTTC. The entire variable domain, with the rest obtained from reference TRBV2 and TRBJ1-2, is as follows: EPEVTQTPSHQVTQMGQEVILRCVPISNHLYFYWYRQILGQKVEFLVSFYNNEISEKSEIFDDQFSVERPDGSNFTLKIRSTKLEDSAMYFCASRGGQGLNYGYTFGSGTRLTVV.

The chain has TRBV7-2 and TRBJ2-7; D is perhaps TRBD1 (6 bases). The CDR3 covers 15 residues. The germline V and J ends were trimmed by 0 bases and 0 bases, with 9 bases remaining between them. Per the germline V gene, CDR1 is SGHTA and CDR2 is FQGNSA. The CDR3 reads CASSLAGASSYEQYF. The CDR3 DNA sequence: TGTGCCAGCAGCTTAGCGGGGGCCAGCTCCTACGAGCAGTACTTC.

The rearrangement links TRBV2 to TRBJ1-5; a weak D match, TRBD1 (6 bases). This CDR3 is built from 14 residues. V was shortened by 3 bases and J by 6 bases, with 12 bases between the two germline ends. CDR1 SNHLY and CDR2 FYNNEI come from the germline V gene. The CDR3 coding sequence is TGTGCCAGCAGTGACGGGGGCGGCGTTCAGCCCCAGCATTTT. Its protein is CASSDGGGVQPQHF.

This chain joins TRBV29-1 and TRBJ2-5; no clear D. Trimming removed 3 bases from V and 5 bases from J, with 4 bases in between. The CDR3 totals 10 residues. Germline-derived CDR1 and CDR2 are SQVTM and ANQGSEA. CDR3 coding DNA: TGCAGCGTTGACCGTGAGACCCAGTACTTC. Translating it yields CSVDRETQYF.

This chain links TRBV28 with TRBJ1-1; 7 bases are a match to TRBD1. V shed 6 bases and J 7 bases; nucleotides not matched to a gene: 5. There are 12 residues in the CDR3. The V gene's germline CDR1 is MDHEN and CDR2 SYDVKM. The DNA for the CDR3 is TGTGCCAGCAGAGGGGGCCATGTTGAAGCTTTCTTT. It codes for CASRGGHVEAFF.

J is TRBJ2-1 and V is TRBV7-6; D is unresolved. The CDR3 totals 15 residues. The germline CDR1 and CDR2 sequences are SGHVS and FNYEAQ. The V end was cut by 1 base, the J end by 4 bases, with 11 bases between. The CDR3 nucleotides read TGTGCCAGCAGCTTAGATGAGACCCAATACAATGAGCAGTTCTTC. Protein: CASSLDETQYNEQFF.

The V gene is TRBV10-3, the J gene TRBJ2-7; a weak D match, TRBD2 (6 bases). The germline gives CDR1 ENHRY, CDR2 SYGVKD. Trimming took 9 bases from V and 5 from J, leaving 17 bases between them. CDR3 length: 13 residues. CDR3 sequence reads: CAIRRDQGDEQYF. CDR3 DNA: TGTGCCATACGGCGGGACCAAGGGGACGAGCAGTACTTC.

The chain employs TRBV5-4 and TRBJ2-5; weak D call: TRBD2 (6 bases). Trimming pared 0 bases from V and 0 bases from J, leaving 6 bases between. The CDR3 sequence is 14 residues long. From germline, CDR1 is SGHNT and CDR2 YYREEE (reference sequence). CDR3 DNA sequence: TGTGCCAGCAGCTTGGCTAGCGACCAAGAGACCCAGTACTTC. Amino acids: CASSLASDQETQYF.

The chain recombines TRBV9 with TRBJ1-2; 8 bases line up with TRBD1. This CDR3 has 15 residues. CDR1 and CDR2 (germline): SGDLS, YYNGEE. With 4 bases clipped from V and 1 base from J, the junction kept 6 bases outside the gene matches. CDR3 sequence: CASSPRDRSNYGYTF. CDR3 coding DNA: TGTGCCAGCAGCCCCCGGGACAGGAGTAACTATGGCTACACCTTC.

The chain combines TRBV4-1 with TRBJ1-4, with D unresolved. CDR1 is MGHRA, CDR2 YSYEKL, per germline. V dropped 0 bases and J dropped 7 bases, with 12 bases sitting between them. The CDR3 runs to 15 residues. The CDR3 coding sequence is TGCGCCAGCAGCCAAGAAGTCGGTGCGGGTGAAAAACTGTTTTTT. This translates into CASSQEVGAGEKLFF.

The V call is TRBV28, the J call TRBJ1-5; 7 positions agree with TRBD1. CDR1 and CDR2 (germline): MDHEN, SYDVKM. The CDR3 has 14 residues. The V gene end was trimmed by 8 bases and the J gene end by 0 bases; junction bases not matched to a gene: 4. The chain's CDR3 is CASGQAPSNQPQHF. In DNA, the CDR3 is TGTGCCAGCGGACAGGCGCCTAGCAATCAGCCCCAGCATTTT.

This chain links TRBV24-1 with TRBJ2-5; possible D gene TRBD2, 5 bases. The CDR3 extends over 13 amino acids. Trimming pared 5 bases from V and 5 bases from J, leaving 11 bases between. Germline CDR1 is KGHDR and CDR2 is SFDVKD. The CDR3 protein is CATSGGSVETQYF. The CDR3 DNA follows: TGTGCCACCAGTGGAGGGTCCGTTGAGACCCAGTACTTC.

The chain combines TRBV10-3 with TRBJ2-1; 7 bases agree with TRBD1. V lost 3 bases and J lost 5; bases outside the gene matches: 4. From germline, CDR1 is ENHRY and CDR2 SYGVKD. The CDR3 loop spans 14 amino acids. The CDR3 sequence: CAISDWTGDNEQFF. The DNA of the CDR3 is TGTGCCATCAGTGACTGGACAGGTGACAATGAGCAGTTCTTC.

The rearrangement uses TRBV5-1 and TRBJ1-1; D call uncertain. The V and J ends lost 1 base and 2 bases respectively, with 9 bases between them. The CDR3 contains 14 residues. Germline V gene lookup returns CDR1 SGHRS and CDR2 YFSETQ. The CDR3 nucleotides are TGCGCCAGCAGCTTGAACCCGGGCAACACTGAAGCTTTCTTT. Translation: CASSLNPGNTEAFF.

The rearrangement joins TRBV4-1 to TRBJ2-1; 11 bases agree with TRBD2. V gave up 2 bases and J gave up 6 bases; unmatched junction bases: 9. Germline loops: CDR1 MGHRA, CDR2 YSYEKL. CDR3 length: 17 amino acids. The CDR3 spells CASSQLLAGDPPNEQFF. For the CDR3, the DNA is TGCGCCAGCAGCCAATTACTAGCGGGAGACCCCCCCAATGAGCAGTTCTTC.

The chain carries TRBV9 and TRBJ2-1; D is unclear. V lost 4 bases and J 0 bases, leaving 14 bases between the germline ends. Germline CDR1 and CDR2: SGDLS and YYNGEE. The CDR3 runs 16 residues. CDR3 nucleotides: TGTGCCAGCAGCTCCTCGAGCCTTGGCTCCTACAATGAGCAGTTCTTC. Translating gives CASSSSSLGSYNEQFF.

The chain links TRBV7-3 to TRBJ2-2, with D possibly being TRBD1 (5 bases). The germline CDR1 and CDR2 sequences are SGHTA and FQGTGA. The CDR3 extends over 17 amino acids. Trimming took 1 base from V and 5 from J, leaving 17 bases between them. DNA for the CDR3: TGTGCCAGCAGCTTAAGGGCAGGGCGAACCAAAACCGGGGAGCTGTTTTTT. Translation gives CASSLRAGRTKTGELFF.